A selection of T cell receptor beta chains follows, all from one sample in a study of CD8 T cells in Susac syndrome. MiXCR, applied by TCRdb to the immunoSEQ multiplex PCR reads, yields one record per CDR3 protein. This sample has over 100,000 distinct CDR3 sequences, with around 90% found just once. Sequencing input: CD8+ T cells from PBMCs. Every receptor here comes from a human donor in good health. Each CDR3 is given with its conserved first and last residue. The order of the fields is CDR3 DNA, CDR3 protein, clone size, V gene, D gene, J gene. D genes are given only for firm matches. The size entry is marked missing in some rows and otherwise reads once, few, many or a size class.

TGCGCCAGCAGGATGGGACAGGGATCTCAAAATGAGCAGTTCTTC | CASRMGQGSQNEQFF | . | TRBV5-1 | TRBD1 | TRBJ2-1
TGCAGTGCCCAAGGGGCAGCTTCAAGAGAGGACCAGTACTTC | CSAQGAASREDQYF | . | TRBV20-1 | . | TRBJ2-5
TGTGCCAGTAGTACAACGGGACTAGCGGAAACGAACACCGGGGAGCTGTTTTTT | CASSTTGLAETNTGELFF | . | TRBV19 | TRBD2 | TRBJ2-2
TGCAGCGTTGAAGATAGGGGACTAGCGGCCCCCACCGGGGAGCTGTTTTTT | CSVEDRGLAAPTGELFF | . | TRBV29-1 | TRBD2 | TRBJ2-2
TGCAGTGCTAGAGATAGGGGCGGGCCCTACAATGAGCAGTTCTTC | CSARDRGGPYNEQFF | . | TRBV20-1 | . | TRBJ2-1
TGCAGCGTTCGTCCTAGCGGGGTCACAGATACGCAGTATTTT | CSVRPSGVTDTQYF | . | TRBV29-1 | TRBD2 | TRBJ2-3
TGTGCCAGCTCACCACCCGGGACAGGGGGCCTCACCGGGGAGCTGTTTTTT | CASSPPGTGGLTGELFF | . | TRBV18 | TRBD1 | TRBJ2-2
TGCAGTGCTAGAGCTAGCCTTAACAATGAGCAGTTCTTC | CSARASLNNEQFF | . | TRBV20-1 | . | TRBJ2-1
TGCGCCAGCAGCTTGGTTTCGGTTCTTTCATCCGAGCAGTACTTC | CASSLVSVLSSEQYF | . | TRBV5-1 | . | TRBJ2-7
TGTGCCAGCAGCCAACTGGACGGGCCCTACACCTTC | CASSQLDGPYTF | . | TRBV5-5 | . | TRBJ1-2
TGTGCCAGCAGCTTGGGACTGGGGTTCACAGATACGCAGTATTTT | CASSLGLGFTDTQYF | . | TRBV5-4 | . | TRBJ2-3
TGTGCCAGCAGTTTGGGACAGGGGGAAGAGACCCAGTACTTC | CASSLGQGEETQYF | once | TRBV6-5 | TRBD1 | TRBJ2-5
TGCGCCAGCAGCCAAGCGACAGGGGCAGGGGGACGCGAGCAGTACTTC | CASSQATGAGGREQYF | . | TRBV5-1 | TRBD1 | TRBJ2-7
TGCGCCAGCAGCCAAGACGTCGGGGTAACTGAAGCTTTCTTT | CASSQDVGVTEAFF | . | TRBV4-3 | . | TRBJ1-1
TGCAGCGAACAAACAGGGGCTTATGGCTACACCTTC | CSEQTGAYGYTF | . | TRBV29-1 | TRBD1 | TRBJ1-2
TGTGCCACCAGCGCAGGGACAAATACGCAGTATTTT | CATSAGTNTQYF | . | TRBV15 | . | TRBJ2-3
TGTGCCAGCAGCCAGGGCAGTGGGAGAATTACTAATACGCAGTATTTT | CASSQGSGRITNTQYF | . | TRBV5-6 | . | TRBJ2-3
TGTGCCAGCAGCACAAGGGTCCAAGCAACTAATGAAAAACTGTTTTTT | CASSTRVQATNEKLFF | . | TRBV7-2 | . | TRBJ1-4
TGTGCCTGGAGTGCGCGGGAGGGCCGGTACGAGCAGTACTTC | CAWSAREGRYEQYF | . | TRBV30 | TRBD2 | TRBJ2-7
TGTGCCAGCAGTCCGATGGGACAGGGCTACAATGAGCAGTTCTTC | CASSPMGQGYNEQFF | once | TRBV27 | TRBD1 | TRBJ2-1
TGTGCCAGCAGCCAGGACAGGGTGGATCGCTACACCTTC | CASSQDRVDRYTF | . | TRBV6-1 | TRBD1 | TRBJ1-2
TGCAGCGTTACGGGACAGGGGGGCTCCTACGAGCAGTACTTC | CSVTGQGGSYEQYF | once | TRBV29-1 | TRBD1 | TRBJ2-7
TGCAGTGCTAGACCCTTGGCTAGCGGTAGCACAGATACGCAGTATTTT | CSARPLASGSTDTQYF | . | TRBV20-1 | TRBD2 | TRBJ2-3
TGCAGCGTTGTCGACAGGAGCTCCTACGAGCAGTACTTC | CSVVDRSSYEQYF | . | TRBV29-1 | . | TRBJ2-7
TGTGCCAGCAGCTTGGGGTATGAGCAGTTCTTC | CASSLGYEQFF | . | TRBV5-6 | . | TRBJ2-1
TGTGCCTGGGATAGCGGGAGGGCCTACGAGCAGTACTTC | CAWDSGRAYEQYF | once | TRBV30 | TRBD2 | TRBJ2-7
TGTGCCAGTAGTCCTCGACGGGGAACCTATAATTCACCCCTCCACTTT | CASSPRRGTYNSPLHF | . | TRBV19 | . | TRBJ1-6
TGCAGTGCTAGAGTTTCCGAAAAACTGTTTTTT | CSARVSEKLFF | . | TRBV20-1 | . | TRBJ1-4
TGCGCCAGCAGCTTTCAAGGGGAATACGAGCAGTACTTC | CASSFQGEYEQYF | . | TRBV5-1 | . | TRBJ2-7
TGTGCCATCAATCCGGGGGAAATTAACTATGGCTACACCTTC | CAINPGEINYGYTF | . | TRBV10-3 | . | TRBJ1-2
TGTGCCAGCAGCCCCCTAGCGGGGGGGCCAGATACGCAGTATTTT | CASSPLAGGPDTQYF | . | TRBV7-2 | TRBD2 | TRBJ2-3
TGTGCCAGCAGCTTATCCGCTAGCGGGGGGGTAACTTACAATGAGCAGTTCTTC | CASSLSASGGVTYNEQFF | . | TRBV7-2 | TRBD2 | TRBJ2-1
TGTGCCAGCAGCAGAGAGACAGGGAACACTGAAGCTTTCTTT | CASSRETGNTEAFF | . | TRBV11-1 | . | TRBJ1-1
TGTGCCAGTAGTATACTGGGGGGGAACACTGAAGCTTTCTTT | CASSILGGNTEAFF | . | TRBV19 | . | TRBJ1-1
TGTGCCAGCAGAGGCAGGGCCTCCTACGAGCAGTACTTC | CASRGRASYEQYF | . | TRBV5-6 | . | TRBJ2-7
TGTGCCAGCAGCACCGGGACCCTCCACAATGAGCAGTTCTTC | CASSTGTLHNEQFF | . | TRBV9 | . | TRBJ2-1
TGTGCCAGCAGTCGACAGGGATCCTACAATGAGCAGTTCTTC | CASSRQGSYNEQFF | . | TRBV6-1 | TRBD1 | TRBJ2-1
TGTGCCAGCAGGTCGGTAGGCCCTAGCACAGATACGCAGTATTTT | CASRSVGPSTDTQYF | once | TRBV7-2 | . | TRBJ2-3